What follows are 19 T cell receptor beta chains derived from one specimen sequenced in a study of OX40 agonist ivuxolimab in advanced cancers. The protocol was immunoSEQ multiplex PCR, while the TCRdb copy is restricted to in-frame clones and leaves out a portion. The top ten hold around 1.5% of the sample, which has roughly 71,000 clones, 80% to 90% seen once. The input for sequencing was CD4+ or CD8+ T cells sorted from blood, taken in a trial of the OX40 agonist ivuxolimab. These TCRs come from an adult with an advanced solid tumor such as melanoma, head and neck, liver or kidney cancer.

This chain connects TRBV19 to TRBJ1-3; D ambiguous. Trimming took 4 bases from V and 0 from J, leaving 10 bases between them. Per the germline V gene, CDR1 is LNHDA and CDR2 is SQIVND (reference sequence). The CDR3 has 15 amino acids. This chain's CDR3 is CASSRAGASGNTIYF. The CDR3 region has the DNA TGTGCCAGTAGTAGGGCAGGAGCCTCTGGAAACACCATATATTTT.

This chain links TRBV30 with TRBJ2-1; D gene unclear. V dropped 0 bases and J dropped 8 bases, with 8 bases sitting between them. From germline, CDR1 is GTSNPN and CDR2 SVGIG (reference sequence). This CDR3 region has 12 residues. The CDR3 sequence: CAWSVLRDEQFF. DNA of the CDR3: TGTGCCTGGAGTGTACTTAGGGATGAGCAGTTCTTC.

The rearrangement joins TRBV7-6 to TRBJ2-1, with D uncertain. CDR3 length: 11 residues. Per the germline V gene, CDR1 is SGHVS and CDR2 is FNYEAQ. V lost 1 base and J 9 bases, leaving 4 bases between the germline ends. CDR3 bases: TGTGCCAGCAGCTTAGGAGTTGAGCAGTTCTTC. This gives the protein CASSLGVEQFF.

The chain couples TRBV7-2 to TRBJ2-2; D gene unclear. The germline V gene encodes CDR1 SGHTA and CDR2 FQGNSA. V was clipped by 4 bases and J by 4 bases, with 10 bases between them. This CDR3 region has 14 residues. The CDR3: CASSSRPGTGELFF. CDR3 DNA sequence: TGTGCCAGCAGCTCTCGCCCCGGCACCGGGGAGCTGTTTTTT.

This chain joins TRBV2 and TRBJ2-7, with no clear D. The germline V and J ends were trimmed by 1 base and 0 bases, with 7 bases remaining between them. The CDR3 has 14 amino acids. Germline assignment: CDR1 SNHLY and CDR2 FYNNEI. DNA of the CDR3: TGTGCCAGCAGTGAAGAATCAATCTCCTACGAGCAGTACTTC. Translated: CASSEESISYEQYF.

The V and J genes are TRBV27 and TRBJ2-7; 10 nucleotides agree with TRBD2. The ends lost 2 bases at V and 7 bases at J; junction bases unmatched: 8. The CDR3 covers 15 residues. Germline CDR1 MNHEY, CDR2 SMNVEV (reference sequence). CDR3 region: CASSLRKLAGYEQYF. CDR3 in DNA: TGTGCCAGCAGTTTAAGGAAACTAGCGGGATATGAGCAGTACTTC.

V gene TRBV6-6 combines with J gene TRBJ1-4, with D possibly matching TRBD1 (5 bases). The V and J ends lost 7 bases and 5 bases respectively, with 11 bases between them. Per germline, CDR1 MNHNY and CDR2 SVGAGI (reference sequence). The CDR3 is 13 residues long. The CDR3 reads CASTQGANEKLFF. For the CDR3, the DNA is TGTGCCAGCACGCAGGGAGCGAATGAAAAACTGTTTTTT.

A word on this clone: Other DNA sequences in the sample encode the same CDR3. The chain links TRBV5-1 to TRBJ2-2, with unresolved D. Germline V lookup: CDR1 SGHRS, CDR2 YFSETQ. The CDR3 sequence is 13 residues long. Trimming stripped 4 bases from V and 5 bases from J, with 9 bases between. CDR3: CASSPLGTGELFF. CDR3 sequence (DNA): TGCGCCAGCAGCCCCCTCGGAACCGGGGAGCTGTTTTTT.

The V gene is TRBV5-4, the J gene TRBJ2-3; TRBD2 agrees at 9 bases. Germline loops: CDR1 SGHNT, CDR2 YYREEE (reference sequence). V trimming: 2 bases; J trimming: 4 bases; junction bases outside the gene matches: 8. This CDR3 contains 16 residues. The CDR3 bases are TGTGCCAGCAGCTTCCCCGGACTAGCGATCGCAGATACGCAGTATTTT. The encoded protein is CASSFPGLAIADTQYF.

This clone came up a few times. This sequence joins TRBV7-2 and TRBJ2-1; 15 bases are shared with TRBD2. This CDR3 has 15 residues. Germline-derived CDR1 and CDR2 are SGHTA and FQGNSA. Trimming took 4 bases from V and 9 from J; bases not matched to a gene: 4. The CDR3 region is CASSWTSGRVSEQFF. The CDR3 DNA follows: TGTGCCAGCAGCTGGACTAGCGGGAGGGTTAGTGAGCAGTTCTTC.

The chain uses TRBV23-1 and TRBJ1-3; the D is unclear. TRBV23-1 is identified as an open reading frame with a role that is uncertain. The germline V and J ends were trimmed by 0 bases and 0 bases, with 9 bases remaining between them. This CDR3 has 16 residues. CDR3 DNA sequence: TGCGCCAGCAGTCAATCGAACCCCAACTCTGGAAACACCATATATTTT. This codes for CASSQSNPNSGNTIYF.

CDR3 nucleotides: TGTGCCAGCAGCCTCCGGCGGGCAGGGCTCTATGGCTACACCTTC. This codes for CASSLRRAGLYGYTF. The V gene is TRBV5-6, the J gene TRBJ1-2; TRBD1 is a possible D gene (5 bases). In germline, CDR1 is SGHDT, CDR2 YYEEEE. The length of the CDR3 is 15 residues. Trimming left V 4 bases short and J 4 bases short, with 17 bases between.

The rearrangement uses TRBV10-3 and TRBJ2-3, with TRBD2 matching over 7 bases. Germline CDR1 and CDR2: ENHRY and SYGVKD. The CDR3 is 15 amino acids. With 6 bases clipped from V and 0 bases from J, the junction kept 6 bases outside the gene matches. The CDR3 nucleotides read TGTGCCATCAGCCTCAGCGGGACTAGCACAGATACGCAGTATTTT. Its translation is CAISLSGTSTDTQYF.

The chain carries TRBV4-1 and TRBJ2-1; TRBD1 agrees at 11 bases. CDR1 and CDR2 from the germline V gene are MGHRA and YSYEKL. The V and J ends lost 4 bases and 11 bases, in that order; junction bases with no gene match: 28. The CDR3 extends over 21 amino acids. Here the CDR3 reads CASSLGGGQGGLAGLRVQQFF. As DNA, the CDR3 is TGCGCCAGCAGCCTAGGAGGGGGACAGGGGGGATTAGCGGGCCTTCGCGTACAGCAGTTCTTC.

The CDR3 DNA sequence: TGTGCCACCAGGCGGGAGCTCTCTAGCACAGATACGCAGTATTTT. Protein product: CATRRELSSTDTQYF. The chain links TRBV15 to TRBJ2-3; 7 bases agree with TRBD2. The CDR3 runs 15 residues. The V and J ends lost 6 bases and 0 bases, in that order; junction bases with no gene match: 6. Germline assignment: CDR1 LNHNV and CDR2 YYDKDF (reference sequence).

J is TRBJ1-4 and V is TRBV14; D not certain. V lost 2 bases and J 4 bases, leaving 5 bases between the germline ends. Germline loops: CDR1 SGHDN, CDR2 FVKESK. The CDR3 is 13 amino acids. The CDR3 DNA follows: TGTGCCAGCAGCCAAAGCATTAATGAAAAACTGTTTTTT. It codes for CASSQSINEKLFF.

The chain is built from TRBV7-9 and TRBJ2-1, with D perhaps matching TRBD1 (6 bases). The CDR3 length is 12 residues. Germline-derived CDR1 and CDR2 are SEHNR and FQNEAQ (reference sequence). V lost 11 bases, J lost 7 bases, and 15 bases lay in between. In DNA form, the CDR3 reads TGTGCCGGAGAACAGGGTTCGAATGAGCAGTTCTTC. It encodes CAGEQGSNEQFF.

The V call is TRBV28, the J call TRBJ1-1, with 9 bases lining up with TRBD1. With V trimmed by 6 bases and J by 2 bases, 4 bases remained unmatched. This CDR3 has 14 amino acids. Germline V gene lookup returns CDR1 MDHEN and CDR2 SYDVKM. The CDR3 DNA follows: TGTGCCAGCAGGGAACAGGGGGCAAACACTGAAGCTTTCTTT. As protein: CASREQGANTEAFF.

The rearrangement joins TRBV7-8 to TRBJ2-2; 7 bases fit TRBD1. The CDR3 loop spans 14 amino acids. Trimming at V came to 8 bases and at J to 4 bases, leaving 7 bases not matched to a gene. The germline CDR1 and CDR2 sequences are SGHVS and FQNEAQ. DNA for the CDR3: TGTGCCAGCCGGGTCGACAGGGCCACCGGGGAGCTGTTTTTT. This translates into CASRVDRATGELFF.